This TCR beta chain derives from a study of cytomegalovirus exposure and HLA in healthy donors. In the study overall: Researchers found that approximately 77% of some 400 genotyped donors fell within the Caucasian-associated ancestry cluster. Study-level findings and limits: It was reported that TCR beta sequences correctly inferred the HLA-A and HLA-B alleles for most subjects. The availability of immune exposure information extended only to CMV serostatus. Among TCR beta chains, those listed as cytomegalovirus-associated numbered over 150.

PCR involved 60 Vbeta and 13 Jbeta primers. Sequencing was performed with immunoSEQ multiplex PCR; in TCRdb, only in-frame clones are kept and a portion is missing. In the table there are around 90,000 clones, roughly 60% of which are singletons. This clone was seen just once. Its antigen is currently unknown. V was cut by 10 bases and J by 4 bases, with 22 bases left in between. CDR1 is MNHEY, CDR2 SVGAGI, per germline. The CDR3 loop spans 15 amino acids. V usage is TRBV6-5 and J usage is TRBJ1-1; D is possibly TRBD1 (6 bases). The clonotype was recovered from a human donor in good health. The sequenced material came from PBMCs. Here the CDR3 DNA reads TGTGCCACCTCTTCTGGGCTCAGGGGTCCCACTGAAGCTTTCTTT. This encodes CATSSGLRGPTEAFF.